The source of this TCR beta chain is a study of blood T cells in healthy people across ages. General study findings and limits: Higher diversity and more naive CD4+ cells were features of long-lived donors, compared to aged donors. Per million T cells, TCR beta diversity dropped about linearly as age rose.

The sample holds many counts of this clonotype. Its specificity is not known. Every donor provided around 9.5 milliliters of peripheral blood. Next came a second PCR, run for about 6 to 12 cycles, which used a sample-barcoded 5' primer along with a J-beta primer mix. Each CDR3 protein gets one entry after TCRdb re-called the 5' RACE reads with MiXCR. The repertoire consists of roughly 640,000 distinct CDR3 sequences, with approximately 30% occurring once and the leading ten covering around a sixth. Germline assignment: CDR1 LGHNA and CDR2 YSLEER. Trimming took 0 bases from V and 6 from J, leaving 17 bases between them. This CDR3 has 16 amino acids.

This receptor was identified in a woman of 80 years or more in good health. Sequencing was done on a sample of blood. The chain combines TRBV4-3 with TRBJ1-1, with TRBD1 as a possible D gene (6 bases). CDR3: CASSQEVRREGAEAFF. Written as DNA, the CDR3 is TGCGCCAGCAGCCAAGAGGTTAGGCGGGAGGGGGCTGAAGCTTTCTTT.